These 24 T cell receptor beta chains were sequenced from one sample in a study of T cell responses to AZD1222 COVID-19 vaccine. The repertoire was sequenced with immunoSEQ multiplex PCR; TCRdb's copy has only in-frame clones and lacks some. Of approximately 140,000 clones detected, approximately 78% appear once; the ten largest clones hold roughly 4%. The sample in question was peripheral blood, obtained on day 0 of MenACWY control vaccination. These receptors were collected from an adult in good health.

This chain uses TRBV28 with TRBJ2-5, with 7 bases that match TRBD1. V was pared by 10 bases and J by 5 bases, with 13 bases of the junction left unmatched. The CDR3 is 14 residues long. Germline V gene lookup returns CDR1 MDHEN and CDR2 SYDVKM. CDR3 loop: CATFKTGSFETQYF. Here the CDR3 DNA reads TGTGCCACCTTTAAGACAGGGTCGTTTGAGACCCAGTACTTC. Supplemented by reference TRBV28 and TRBJ2-5, the full variable domain reads DVKVTQSSRYLVKRTGEKVFLECVQDMDHENMFWYRQDPGLGLRLIYFSYDVKMKEKGDIPEGYSVSREKKERFSLILESASTNQTSMYLCATFKTGSFETQYFGPGTRLLVL.

V and J are TRBV27 and TRBJ1-2; no clear D. The CDR3 sequence is 13 residues long. Trimming removed 3 bases from V and 5 bases from J, with 10 bases in between. The germline CDR1 and CDR2 sequences are MNHEY and SMNVEV (reference sequence). This chain's CDR3 is CASSFGRSYGYTF. The CDR3 DNA is TGTGCCAGCAGTTTCGGAAGGTCTTATGGCTACACCTTC.

This clone has more than one count but fewer than ten. The CDR3 DNA reads TGTGCCAGCAGTCCTCACGGGGGGAAGAACACTGAAGCTTTCTTT. It codes for CASSPHGGKNTEAFF. The chain combines TRBV6-5 with TRBJ1-1; TRBD1 is a possible D gene (5 bases). The CDR3 has 15 amino acids. From germline, CDR1 is MNHEY and CDR2 SVGAGI. The V and J ends lost 5 bases and 1 base respectively, with 14 bases between them.

The CDR3 spells CASSDPGRAGGYTF. The CDR3 DNA is TGTGCCAGCAGTGACCCCGGCAGGGCCGGAGGCTACACCTTC. This chain links TRBV6-1 with TRBJ1-2, with D perhaps TRBD1 (5 bases). The CDR3 covers 14 residues. Trimming cost V 3 bases and J 8 bases, with 16 bases left between them. Looked up from germline, CDR1 is MNHNS and CDR2 is SASEGT.

The chain joins TRBV7-2 to TRBJ2-7; the match to TRBD1 covers 9 bases. Germline V gene data show CDR1 as SGHTA and CDR2 as FQGNSA. The CDR3 length is 15 residues. The J segment lost 6 bases and the V segment lost 1 base, leaving 7 bases of the junction unmatched. The CDR3, as DNA: TGTGCCAGCAGCTTAGGGGGACAGGGTTACGGCGAGCAGTACTTC. Its translation: CASSLGGQGYGEQYF.

This clone has more than one count but fewer than ten. This chain links TRBV13 with TRBJ1-1; 9 bases line up with TRBD1. This CDR3 has 13 amino acids. Germline V lookup: CDR1 PRHDT, CDR2 FYEKMQ (reference sequence). V lost 6 bases, J lost 5 bases, and 4 bases stayed unmatched. This chain's CDR3 is CASSLTGGTEAFF. The CDR3 nucleotides are TGTGCCAGCAGTTTGACAGGGGGGACTGAAGCTTTCTTT.

The chain employs TRBV20-1 and TRBJ1-2; D may be TRBD1 (5 bases). CDR3 size: 11 residues. Trimming pared 5 bases from V and 4 bases from J, leaving 8 bases between. CDR1 is DFQATT, CDR2 SNEGSKA, per germline (reference sequence). Here the CDR3 DNA reads TGCAGTGCTGGGGGTATCTATGGCTACACCTTC. It is translated as CSAGGIYGYTF.

About this clone: This CDR3 is also generated by other DNA sequences in the sample. V gene TRBV9 combines with J gene TRBJ2-1; 7 bases line up with TRBD1. Germline V gene lookup returns CDR1 SGDLS and CDR2 YYNGEE. The CDR3 sequence is 15 residues long. With 3 bases clipped from V and 4 bases from J, the junction kept 7 bases outside the gene matches. CDR3 region: CASSERQGPYNEQFF. In nucleotides, the CDR3 is TGTGCCAGCAGCGAACGACAGGGACCGTACAATGAGCAGTTCTTC.

This clone showed up just a few times. The chain carries TRBV5-4 and TRBJ2-5; 7 bases are shared with TRBD1. V lost 5 bases to trimming and J lost 2 bases; unmatched junction nucleotides: 6. The CDR3 extends over 14 amino acids. Germline V gene data show CDR1 as SGHNT and CDR2 as YYREEE (reference sequence). In DNA, the CDR3 is TGTGCCAGCAGACTTGGGACAGCACAAGAGACCCAGTACTTC. Amino acids: CASRLGTAQETQYF.

The V call is TRBV29-1, the J call TRBJ2-7, with 7 bases identical to TRBD1. Unmatched junction bases numbered 3, after V lost 2 bases and J lost 2 bases. This CDR3 has 13 amino acids. CDR1 and CDR2 from the germline V gene are SQVTM and ANQGSEA. CDR3 residues: CSVERDSTYEQYF. CDR3 bases: TGCAGCGTTGAACGGGACAGTACCTACGAGCAGTACTTC.

The chain carries TRBV7-9 and TRBJ1-1; D not certain. V gave up 6 bases and J gave up 3 bases, with 8 bases separating them. This CDR3 contains 12 residues. The germline V gene encodes CDR1 SEHNR and CDR2 FQNEAQ (reference sequence). CDR3 bases: TGTGCCAGCAGTCATTCGGACACTGAAGCTTTCTTT. Translated, it gives CASSHSDTEAFF.

CDR3 residues: CASSNLQGLAGNTIYF. The CDR3, as DNA: TGTGCCAGCTCAAATCTACAGGGTCTGGCTGGAAACACCATATATTTT. The V call is TRBV18, the J call TRBJ1-3; the D gene is possibly TRBD1 (6 bases). CDR3 length equals 16 residues. V dropped 5 bases and J dropped 2 bases, with 16 bases sitting between them. Germline loops: CDR1 KGHSH, CDR2 LQKENI.

The V and J genes are TRBV20-1 and TRBJ1-1, with D perhaps TRBD1 (6 bases). V was clipped by 3 bases and J by 0 bases, with 8 bases between them. The CDR3 loop spans 13 amino acids. Germline V gene sequence: CDR1 DFQATT, CDR2 SNEGSKA (reference sequence). CDR3 region: CSASNRVNTEAFF. The CDR3, as DNA: TGCAGTGCTAGTAACAGGGTGAACACTGAAGCTTTCTTT.

The chain uses TRBV30 and TRBJ1-5, with 10 bases fitting TRBD1. The CDR3 loop spans 14 amino acids. The V and J ends lost 1 base and 7 bases, in that order; junction bases with no gene match: 4. Per germline, CDR1 GTSNPN and CDR2 SVGIG (reference sequence). The CDR3 DNA sequence: TGTGCCTGGAGTGCCGGGACAGGGGAACAGCCCCAGCATTTT. It codes for CAWSAGTGEQPQHF.

This clone was seen only a few times. The identical CDR3 is also encoded by other nucleotide sequences in the sample. The chain is built from TRBV9 and TRBJ2-1; D gene ambiguous. V was clipped by 0 bases and J by 6 bases, with 7 bases between them. The CDR3 runs 13 residues. CDR1 is SGDLS and CDR2 is YYNGEE in the germline V gene. The CDR3 here is CASSVDRTNEQFF. The CDR3 DNA sequence: TGTGCCAGCAGCGTAGACAGAACCAATGAGCAGTTCTTC.

In this sample, this clone turned up a few times. The rearrangement joins TRBV2 to TRBJ2-1; D perhaps matches TRBD2 (5 bases). This CDR3 spans 15 amino acids. The V gene lost 1 base and the J gene lost 5 bases, with 12 bases spanning the gap. CDR1 SNHLY and CDR2 FYNNEI come from the germline V gene. CDR3 bases: TGTGCCAGCAGTGAAGAGGGAACGGGGAACAATGAGCAGTTCTTC. Encoded protein: CASSEEGTGNNEQFF.

This chain connects TRBV6-5 to TRBJ2-2; TRBD1 matches at 9 bases. This CDR3 spans 14 amino acids. V gave up 7 bases and J gave up 8 bases; unmatched junction bases: 8. CDR1 and CDR2 from the germline V gene are MNHEY and SVGAGI. The CDR3 coding sequence is TGTGCCAGCAATCGGTACAGGGGGCCTGGGGAGCTGTTTTTT. Amino acids: CASNRYRGPGELFF.

This chain uses TRBV7-6 with TRBJ2-2, with D unresolved. Germline-derived CDR1 and CDR2 are SGHVS and FNYEAQ. This CDR3 comprises 14 residues. The V end was cut by 0 bases, the J end by 5 bases, with 7 bases between. As DNA, the CDR3 is TGTGCCAGCAGCTTAGCACAGCCTACCGGGGAGCTGTTTTTT. As protein: CASSLAQPTGELFF.

The V and J genes are TRBV5-5 and TRBJ1-5, with TRBD1 matching 10 bases. V was pared by 2 bases and J by 0 bases, with 5 bases of the junction left unmatched. Germline values: CDR1 SGHKS, CDR2 YYEKEE (reference sequence). This CDR3 is 17 amino acids long. CDR3 sequence reads: CASSFGQGGYSNQPQHF. Written as DNA, the CDR3 is TGTGCCAGCAGCTTTGGACAGGGGGGTTATAGCAATCAGCCCCAGCATTTT.

V is TRBV2 and J is TRBJ1-6, with a tentative D call TRBD1 (6 bases). V gave up 7 bases and J gave up 5 bases, with 21 bases separating them. This CDR3 region has 17 residues. Germline V gene data show CDR1 as SNHLY and CDR2 as FYNNEI. CDR3 nucleotide sequence: TGTGCCAGCAAGAGACCAGGAGGACAGAGAAATAATTCACCCCTCCACTTT. Translation: CASKRPGGQRNNSPLHF.

This chain joins TRBV6-6 and TRBJ1-4; D ambiguous. The germline gives CDR1 MNHNY, CDR2 SVGAGI (reference sequence). The CDR3 is made up of 15 amino acids. V lost 6 bases and J lost 0, with 11 bases in between. As DNA, the CDR3 is TGTGCCAGCAGGCCCGGACCCGCAACTAATGAAAAACTGTTTTTT. It is translated as CASRPGPATNEKLFF.

V is TRBV7-6 and J is TRBJ2-5; 8 nucleotides agree with TRBD2. Germline CDR1 and CDR2: SGHVS and FNYEAQ. V dropped 2 bases and J dropped 2; count of bases not matched to a gene: 4. This CDR3 region has 15 residues. CDR3 protein: CASSLTGGHQETQYF. In DNA, the CDR3 is TGTGCCAGCAGCTTAACGGGGGGGCATCAAGAGACCCAGTACTTC.

This clone ranks as medium-sized. The chain recombines TRBV19 with TRBJ2-3, with D maybe TRBD1 (5 bases). The germline V and J ends were trimmed by 5 bases and 5 bases, with 11 bases remaining between them. This CDR3 has 13 amino acids. Germline V gives CDR1 LNHDA, CDR2 SQIVND (reference sequence). CDR3 sequence: CASSDSSGDTQYF. The CDR3 DNA sequence: TGTGCCAGTAGTGACAGTAGTGGAGATACGCAGTATTTT.

The chain has TRBV28 and TRBJ2-7; D gene ambiguous. The CDR3 sequence is 11 residues long. The germline V gene encodes CDR1 MDHEN and CDR2 SYDVKM. The V end lost 8 bases, the J end lost 3 bases, and 8 bases lay between the germline ends. The CDR3 DNA follows: TGTGCCAGCGGCCCCAACTACGAGCAGTACGTC. This codes for CASGPNYEQYV.